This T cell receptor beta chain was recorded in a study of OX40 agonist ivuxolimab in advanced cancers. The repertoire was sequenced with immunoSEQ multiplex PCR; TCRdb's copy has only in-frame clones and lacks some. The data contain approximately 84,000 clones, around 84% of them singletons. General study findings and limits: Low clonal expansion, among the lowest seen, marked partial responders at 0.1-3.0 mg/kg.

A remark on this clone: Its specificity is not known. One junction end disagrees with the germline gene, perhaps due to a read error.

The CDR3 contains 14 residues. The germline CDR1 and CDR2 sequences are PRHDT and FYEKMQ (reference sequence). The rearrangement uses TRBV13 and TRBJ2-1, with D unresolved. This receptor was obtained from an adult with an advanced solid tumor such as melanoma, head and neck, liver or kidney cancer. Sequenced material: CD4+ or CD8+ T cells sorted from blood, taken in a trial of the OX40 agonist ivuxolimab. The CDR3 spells CASSLGISYNEQFF. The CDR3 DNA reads TGTGCCAGCAGCCTAGGGATCTCCTACAATGAGCAGTTCTTC.